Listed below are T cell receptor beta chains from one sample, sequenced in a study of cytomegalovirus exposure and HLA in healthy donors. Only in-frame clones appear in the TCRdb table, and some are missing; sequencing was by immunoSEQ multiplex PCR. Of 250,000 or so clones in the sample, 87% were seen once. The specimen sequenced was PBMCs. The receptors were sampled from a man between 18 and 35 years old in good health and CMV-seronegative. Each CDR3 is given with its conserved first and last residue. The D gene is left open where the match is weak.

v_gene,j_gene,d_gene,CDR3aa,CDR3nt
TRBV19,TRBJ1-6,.,CASSIGREEWSPLHF,TGTGCCAGTAGTATAGGCAGGGAGGAATGGTCACCCCTCCACTTT
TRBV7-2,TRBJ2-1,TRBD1,CASSPDRARYNEQFF,TGTGCCAGCAGCCCGGACAGGGCTCGTTACAATGAGCAGTTCTTC
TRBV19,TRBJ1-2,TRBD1,CASSIGDSYGYTF,TGTGCCAGTAGTATTGGGGACAGTTATGGCTACACCTTC
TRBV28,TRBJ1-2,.,CASSFGPGDPNYGYTF,TGTGCCAGCAGTTTTGGGCCAGGGGACCCGAACTATGGCTACACCTTC
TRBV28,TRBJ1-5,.,CASRSGMSNQPQHF,TGTGCCAGCAGGTCAGGGATGAGCAATCAGCCCCAGCATTTT
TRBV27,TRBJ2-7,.,CASSLRQGGSYEQYF,TGTGCCAGCAGTTTAAGGCAGGGAGGCTCCTACGAGCAGTACTTC
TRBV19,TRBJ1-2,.,CASSSPGLENYGYTF,TGTGCCAGTAGTAGTCCGGGACTCGAAAACTATGGCTACACCTTC
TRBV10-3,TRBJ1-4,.,CAISDRDTTNEKLFF,TGTGCCATCAGTGATCGGGACACAACTAATGAAAAACTGTTTTTT
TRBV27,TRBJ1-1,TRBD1,CASNRRDSNEAFF,TGTGCCAGCAACCGCCGGGACAGCAACGAAGCTTTCTTT
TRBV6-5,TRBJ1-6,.,CASSYSGRSPLHF,TGTGCCAGCAGTTACTCGGGGCGCTCACCCCTCCACTTT